The sequence of this T cell receptor (beta chain) was determined in a study of T cells in localized non-small cell lung cancer. This CDR3 is built from 16 residues. Germline values: CDR1 SNHLY, CDR2 FYNNEI. With 6 bases clipped from V and 0 bases from J, the junction kept 7 bases outside the gene matches. With respect to this clone: The antigen is undetermined.

The method was immunoSEQ multiplex PCR; TCRdb's version includes in-frame clones alone and lacks a portion of them. The sample lists some 30,000 clones; about nine tenths were seen once. Study-wide results and limits: Sequencing covered just one tumor region, so heterogeneity cannot be ruled out. The study linked higher blood T cell density to longer overall survival. Uninvolved adjacent lung had more T cell clonality than any other tissue, topping tumor. Across samples, adjacent lung featured a median approximately 56 of the top 100 tumor clones.

Sequenced here: peripheral blood, sampled before any cancer treatment. This sequence joins TRBV2 and TRBJ2-1, with 8 positions matching TRBD2. The source of this sequence is a male donor older than 55 with stage III lung adenocarcinoma. The CDR3 DNA reads TGTGCCAGCAGAGGCCAGCGGGAGATCTCCTACAATGAGCAGTTCTTC. It translates to CASRGQREISYNEQFF.